This T cell receptor (beta chain) was captured in a study of read filtering for tumor transcriptome and immune sequencing. Whole-study context: Mean patient age was around 66 years, range roughly 45 to 85; 17 male, 14 female. General study results and limits: The CD138-negative fraction was mixed bone marrow immune cells, not pure T cells.

This clonotype was detected a few times. The antigen remains undetermined. CDR1 is MNHNY and CDR2 is SVGAGI in the germline V gene (reference sequence). The CDR3 loop spans 13 amino acids. V was trimmed by 2 bases and J by 2 bases, leaving 7 bases between them. Molecular barcoded adaptors covering alpha/delta and beta/gamma chains were used on 400 to 450 ng RNA. In TCRdb, the reads were re-called with MiXCR into one record per CDR3 protein. The table shows some 130,000 distinct CDR3 sequences, with around 13% occurring only once. The clonotype originates from a donor at least 40 years old with multiple myeloma. The sample consisted of a population of CD138-negative cells sorted from bone marrow. The genes are TRBV6-6 and TRBJ2-7; D is uncertain. The CDR3 bases are TGTGCCAGCAGTTACGACTCCACCTACGAGCAGTACTTC. Its translation is CASSYDSTYEQYF.